This TCR beta chain was documented in a study of blood T cell repertoires in COVID-19. Study context: The United States, Italy and Spain provided the acute and convalescent COVID-19 samples. From T cells, B-cell-depleted T cells, or PBMCs came the material, which was cDNA or gDNA.

In the original analysis: Amplification with reference gene primers provided the estimates of nucleated cell counts. Profiling relied on immunoSEQ multiplex PCR, and the TCRdb table lists in-frame clones only, not all of them. V and J calls and clone size are as listed in that table; D and trimming were resolved from the DNA. The table has about 7,200 clones, 88% seen once. Germline CDR1 DFQATT, CDR2 SNEGSKA (reference sequence). CDR3 length equals 13 residues. V shed 3 bases and J shed 3 bases, with 12 bases lying between them. The rearrangement joins TRBV20-1 to TRBJ2-7; D perhaps matches TRBD1 (5 bases). Input material: peripheral blood. This TCR was recovered from a human donor in a cohort sampled during active COVID-19. CDR3 region: CSASRAGFYEQYF. The CDR3 DNA follows: TGCAGTGCTAGTCGGGCAGGGTTCTACGAGCAGTACTTC.